These 25 T cell receptor beta chains share one sample of origin, sequenced in a study of T-cell reconstitution after alpha-beta-depleted transplantation in children. Unique molecular identifiers were used to barcode this TCRbeta library. MiXCR, run by TCRdb on the PCR reads, gives a single entry per CDR3 protein. The sample consists of roughly 160,000 distinct CDR3 sequences, approximately 10% of them appearing once. This material consisted of PBMCs, taken before TCRalphabeta/CD19-depleted stem cell transplant. The receptors stem from a boy between 2 and 10 years old with acute myeloid leukemia, due to receive a stem cell transplant.

This clonotype was seen ten or more times. The CDR3 sequence is CASSMAGSVAGNEQFF. CDR3 in DNA: TGCGCCAGCAGTATGGCCGGGAGCGTGGCTGGCAATGAGCAGTTCTTC. The V call is TRBV5-1, the J call TRBJ2-1; tentatively, D is TRBD2 (6 bases). The CDR3 spans 16 residues. The germline gives CDR1 SGHRS, CDR2 YFSETQ. The V gene lost 5 bases and the J gene lost 6 bases, with 21 bases spanning the gap. Drawing the rest from reference TRBV5-1 and TRBJ2-1, the complete variable domain is KAGVTQTPRYLIKTRGQQVTLSCSPISGHRSVSWYQQTPGQGLQFLFEYFSETQRNKGNFPGRFSGRQFSNSRSEMNVSTLELGDSALYLCASSMAGSVAGNEQFFGPGTRLTVL.

This clonotype was seen many times. This chain uses TRBV9 with TRBJ1-1; TRBD1 matches at 7 bases. V gave up 3 bases and J gave up 7 bases; unmatched junction bases: 12. Germline CDR1 SGDLS, CDR2 YYNGEE. The CDR3 consists of 15 residues. The CDR3 DNA reads TGTGCCAGCAGCGGACGACAGGGAGGAATGAGTGAAGCTTTCTTT. Its translation is CASSGRQGGMSEAFF. Filled out from reference TRBV9 and TRBJ1-1, the complete variable domain reads DSGVTQTPKHLITATGQRVTLRCSPRSGDLSVYWYQQSLDQGLQFLIQYYNGEERAKGNILERFSAQQFPDLHSELNLSSLELGDSALYFCASSGRQGGMSEAFFGQGTRLTVV.

At least ten counts were recorded for this clonotype. J is TRBJ2-1 and V is TRBV5-5; 13 bases fit TRBD2. V lost 4 bases and J lost 4; bases outside the gene matches: 2. Germline CDR1 is SGHKS and CDR2 is YYEKEE (reference sequence). This CDR3 has 15 amino acids. The CDR3 protein is CASSMGLAGYNEQFF. Written as DNA, the CDR3 is TGTGCCAGCAGCATGGGACTAGCGGGATACAATGAGCAGTTCTTC.

This clonotype has ten or more counts. This chain joins TRBV20-1 and TRBJ1-1, with D unclear. This CDR3 comprises 13 residues. V was shortened by 3 bases and J by 5 bases, with 13 bases between the two germline ends. Germline V gene lookup returns CDR1 DFQATT and CDR2 SNEGSKA (reference sequence). CDR3 amino acids: CSASGGSPTEAFF. In nucleotides, the CDR3 is TGCAGTGCTAGTGGTGGGAGCCCAACTGAAGCTTTCTTT.

This clonotype was seen ten or more times. J is TRBJ2-7 and V is TRBV2; possible D gene TRBD1, 6 bases. V was clipped by 8 bases and J by 6 bases, with 14 bases between them. Germline V gene sequence: CDR1 SNHLY, CDR2 FYNNEI. CDR3 length equals 12 residues. CDR3: CASGQQGSEQYV. The CDR3 bases are TGTGCCAGCGGGCAACAGGGATCCGAGCAGTACGTC.

This clonotype showed up many times. The rearrangement links TRBV20-1 to TRBJ2-1; 7 bases are a match to TRBD2. V shed 2 bases and J 1 base; nucleotides not matched to a gene: 8. The CDR3 has 16 residues. Germline CDR1 reads DFQATT; CDR2 reads SNEGSKA (reference sequence). DNA of the CDR3: TGCAGTGCTAGATCATTAGGGACTACTTCCTACAATGAGCAGTTCTTC. Residues: CSARSLGTTSYNEQFF.

This clonotype was seen at least ten times. This chain joins TRBV12-3 or TRBV12-4 and TRBJ2-2, with a tentative D call TRBD1 (6 bases). CDR3 length equals 13 residues. The V end lost 3 bases, the J end lost 8 bases, and 10 bases lay between the germline ends. CDR3 sequence: CASSFNRAGELFF. CDR3 nucleotides: TGTGCCAGCAGTTTTAACAGGGCTGGGGAGCTGTTTTTT.

This clonotype has ten or more counts. This chain joins TRBV11-2 and TRBJ2-2; D remains ambiguous. Germline assignment: CDR1 SGHAT and CDR2 FQNNGV. V was trimmed by 3 bases and J by 3 bases, leaving 8 bases between them. The CDR3 totals 14 residues. The CDR3 sequence: CASSFRRDTGELFF. Here the CDR3 DNA reads TGTGCCAGCAGCTTTCGAAGGGACACCGGGGAGCTGTTTTTT.

There are many counts of this clonotype. J is TRBJ2-2 and V is TRBV7-9; D might be TRBD1 (5 bases). Germline lookup yields CDR1 SEHNR and CDR2 FQNEAQ (reference sequence). The CDR3 covers 15 residues. Between the trimmed V and J ends, which lost 1 base and 0 bases, there was a span of 6 bases. Here the CDR3 reads CASSLVGPNTGELFF. The CDR3 coding sequence is TGTGCCAGCAGCTTAGTGGGGCCGAACACCGGGGAGCTGTTTTTT.

This clonotype came up many times. V and J are TRBV12-3 or TRBV12-4 and TRBJ1-6; a weak D match, TRBD1 (5 bases). The ends were cut back, 5 bases at V and 14 bases at J, with 13 bases in the middle. The CDR3 extends over 12 amino acids. The CDR3 coding sequence is TGTGCCAGCAGTCTTCCCGGGGGAACCCTCCACTTT. Translated: CASSLPGGTLHF.

This clonotype has a count of ten or more. V usage is TRBV20-1 and J usage is TRBJ2-1; D is unresolved. The CDR3 covers 15 residues. The germline gives CDR1 DFQATT, CDR2 SNEGSKA (reference sequence). The V end was cut by 5 bases, the J end by 0 bases, with 14 bases between. The CDR3 protein is CSASPTPSSYNEQFF. The CDR3 DNA reads as TGCAGTGCTTCCCCGACACCTAGCTCCTACAATGAGCAGTTCTTC.

This clonotype was counted ten times or more. This sequence joins TRBV5-1 and TRBJ1-5; a weak D match, TRBD1 (5 bases). Trimming removed 4 bases from V and 0 bases from J, with 29 bases in between. Germline V gene sequence: CDR1 SGHRS, CDR2 YFSETQ. CDR3 length equals 21 residues. The DNA for the CDR3 is TGCGCCAGCAGCGAGCTCCGAGGTTTGGGTCAGGGCCCTTATAGCAATCAGCCCCAGCATTTT. As protein: CASSELRGLGQGPYSNQPQHF.

In this sample, this clonotype turned up many times. This chain connects TRBV20-1 to TRBJ2-3; D is perhaps TRBD2 (6 bases). V dropped 4 bases and J dropped 1 base, with 21 bases sitting between them. The length of the CDR3 is 17 residues. Germline V gene sequence: CDR1 DFQATT, CDR2 SNEGSKA (reference sequence). CDR3 loop: CSAIRGRLMPGTDTQYF. DNA of the CDR3: TGCAGTGCTATCCGGGGGAGACTCATGCCGGGCACAGATACGCAGTATTTT.

Regarding this clonotype: The limits of the CDR3 on the DNA are not certain, so only TCRdb's listed CDR3 is given. The V gene is TRBV19, the J gene TRBJ1-5. The CDR3 has 15 residues if both end residues are counted. In germline, CDR1 is LNHDA, CDR2 SQIVND (reference sequence). The CDR3 is CASSIWGGGNQPHHF.

This clonotype has ten or more counts. In DNA, the CDR3 is TGTGCCAGCAGCCTGCGGAGGATGGATACGCAGTATTTT. Its translation: CASSLRRMDTQYF. This chain joins TRBV7-2 and TRBJ2-3, with a weak D call TRBD2 (5 bases). Germline V gene sequence: CDR1 SGHTA, CDR2 FQGNSA. There are 13 residues in the CDR3. The V gene lost 5 bases and the J gene lost 6 bases, with 12 bases spanning the gap.

In this sample, this clonotype turned up many times. The chain uses TRBV20-1 and TRBJ1-1; no definite D call. Germline values: CDR1 DFQATT, CDR2 SNEGSKA (reference sequence). This CDR3 has 15 amino acids. Trimming stripped 3 bases from V and 4 bases from J, with 18 bases between. The CDR3 DNA reads as TGCAGTGCTAGTCCCCCGGACCTCGTTCGCACTGAAGCTTTCTTT. Protein sequence: CSASPPDLVRTEAFF.

This clonotype was detected ten times or more. The CDR3 region is CSVADNEQFF. CDR3 nucleotides: TGCAGCGTTGCTGACAATGAGCAGTTCTTC. The chain is built from TRBV29-1 and TRBJ2-1; D not certain. Looked up from germline, CDR1 is SQVTM and CDR2 is ANQGSEA. Trimming pared 4 bases from V and 5 bases from J, leaving 3 bases between. CDR3 length: 10 amino acids.

In its sample, this clonotype was seen many times. V gene TRBV20-1 combines with J gene TRBJ2-6; 7 bases map to TRBD1. With V trimmed by 6 bases and J by 2 bases, 4 bases remained unmatched. CDR3 length equals 14 residues. CDR1 and CDR2 from the germline V gene are DFQATT and SNEGSKA (reference sequence). Written as DNA, the CDR3 is TGCAGTGCCCGACAGGGAGCTGGGGCCAACGTCCTGACTTTC. This codes for CSARQGAGANVLTF.

The gene calls are TRBV5-1 and TRBJ2-5; TRBD1 matches at 8 bases. The ends lost 4 bases at V and 2 bases at J; junction bases unmatched: 4. Germline values: CDR1 SGHRS, CDR2 YFSETQ. This CDR3 is built from 14 residues. The CDR3 protein is CASSIRQGQETQYF. The CDR3 DNA follows: TGCGCCAGCAGCATTCGACAGGGGCAAGAGACCCAGTACTTC. Filled out from reference TRBV5-1 and TRBJ2-5, the complete variable domain reads KAGVTQTPRYLIKTRGQQVTLSCSPISGHRSVSWYQQTPGQGLQFLFEYFSETQRNKGNFPGRFSGRQFSNSRSEMNVSTLELGDSALYLCASSIRQGQETQYFGPGTRLLVL.

This clonotype came up many times. The rearrangement links TRBV28 to TRBJ2-7; a possible D gene is TRBD1 (5 bases). The CDR3 runs to 14 residues. Between the trimmed V and J ends, which lost 3 bases and 3 bases, there was a span of 12 bases. CDR1 is MDHEN, CDR2 SYDVKM, per germline. The CDR3 nucleotides read TGTGCCAGCAGTTTTCAGGGTGGGGACTACGAGCAGTACTTC. This gives the protein CASSFQGGDYEQYF.

This clonotype appeared many times. This chain links TRBV6-5 with TRBJ1-3; 7 nucleotides align to TRBD1. CDR1 and CDR2 from the germline V gene are MNHEY and SVGAGI. J lost 0 bases, V lost 5 bases, and 4 bases had no gene match. The CDR3 sequence is 15 residues long. For the CDR3, the DNA is TGTGCCAGCAGTAACAGGGGAGGCTCTGGAAACACCATATATTTT. This codes for CASSNRGGSGNTIYF.

This clonotype was recorded at least ten times. The chain links TRBV27 to TRBJ2-1; 9 bases match TRBD1. Germline trimming cut 2 bases from V and 2 bases from J; bases unmatched to any gene: 4. Looked up from germline, CDR1 is MNHEY and CDR2 is SMNVEV (reference sequence). The CDR3 loop spans 16 amino acids. The CDR3 nucleotides are TGTGCCAGCAGTTTAATCGGGACAGGGACCTACAATGAGCAGTTCTTC. Translated, it gives CASSLIGTGTYNEQFF.

The sample holds many counts of this clonotype. The rearrangement uses TRBV5-1 and TRBJ2-7, with D possibly TRBD1 on 5 matching bases. This CDR3 contains 14 residues. The V end lost 0 bases, the J end lost 5 bases, and 12 bases lay between the germline ends. CDR1 is SGHRS and CDR2 is YFSETQ in the germline V gene. The CDR3 loop is CASSLEPGFDEQYF. The CDR3 DNA sequence: TGCGCCAGCAGCTTGGAGCCAGGGTTCGACGAGCAGTACTTC.

This clonotype was seen at least ten times. This chain connects TRBV5-5 to TRBJ2-1, with D tentatively TRBD2 (6 bases). V lost 3 bases and J lost 5, with 18 bases in between. CDR1 and CDR2 from the germline V gene are SGHKS and YYEKEE (reference sequence). The length of the CDR3 is 16 residues. Here the CDR3 DNA reads TGTGCCAGCAGCTCCCCACTAGTGAGGAGGGACAATGAGCAGTTCTTC. This codes for CASSSPLVRRDNEQFF.

This clonotype appeared many times. J is TRBJ2-7 and V is TRBV11-2; TRBD2 aligns across 8 bases. V dropped 0 bases and J dropped 3; count of bases not matched to a gene: 7. The CDR3 runs 16 residues. The germline gives CDR1 SGHAT, CDR2 FQNNGV. The CDR3 DNA reads TGTGCCAGCAGCTTAGATCTAGGTAGCGGGGTCTACGAGCAGTACTTC. Translating it yields CASSLDLGSGVYEQYF.